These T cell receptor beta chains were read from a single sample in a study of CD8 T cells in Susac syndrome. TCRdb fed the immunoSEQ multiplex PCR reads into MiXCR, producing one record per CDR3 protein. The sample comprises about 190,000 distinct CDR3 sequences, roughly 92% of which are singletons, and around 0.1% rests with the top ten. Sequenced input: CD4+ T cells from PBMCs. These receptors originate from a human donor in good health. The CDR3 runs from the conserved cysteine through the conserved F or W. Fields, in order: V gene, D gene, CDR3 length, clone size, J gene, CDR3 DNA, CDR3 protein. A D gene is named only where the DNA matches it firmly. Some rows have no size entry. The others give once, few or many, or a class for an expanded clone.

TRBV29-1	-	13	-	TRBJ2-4	TGCAGCGTTGAGGGCCTAGCCAAAAACATTCAGTACTTC	CSVEGLAKNIQYF
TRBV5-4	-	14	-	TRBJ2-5	TGTGCCAGCAGCTTTAGACTAGACATAGAGACCCAGTACTTC	CASSFRLDIETQYF
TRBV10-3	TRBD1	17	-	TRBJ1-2	TGTGCCATCAGTCAACTCGCCCGGGACAGAGTAAACTATGGCTACACCTTC	CAISQLARDRVNYGYTF
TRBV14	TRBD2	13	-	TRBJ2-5	TGTGCCAGCAGCCAAGAACTAGCGGCGACCCAGTACTTC	CASSQELAATQYF
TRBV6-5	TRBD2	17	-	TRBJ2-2	TGTGCCAGCAGTTACTGGACTAGCGGGGGAAACACCGGGGAGCTGTTTTTT	CASSYWTSGGNTGELFF
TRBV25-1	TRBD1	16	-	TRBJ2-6	TGTGCCAGCGCGGCAGGGGGTGGCTCTGGGGCCAACGTCCTGACTTTC	CASAAGGGSGANVLTF
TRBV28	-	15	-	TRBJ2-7	TGTGCCAGCAGTCCCAATCGGACAGTAAGGCGCGAGCAGTACTTC	CASSPNRTVRREQYF
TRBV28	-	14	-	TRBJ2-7	TGTGCCAGCAGACCTGGAGAGGTCAACTACGAGCAGTACTTC	CASRPGEVNYEQYF
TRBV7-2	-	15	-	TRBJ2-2	TGTGCCAGCAGCTTAGGTCTGGGCCGGACCGGGGAGCTGTTTTTT	CASSLGLGRTGELFF
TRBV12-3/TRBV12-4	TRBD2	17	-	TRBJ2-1	TGTGCCAGCAGACCCCAATCCGCGGGGGGGCTCAGGAATGAGCAGTTCTTC	CASRPQSAGGLRNEQFF
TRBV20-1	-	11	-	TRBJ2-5	TGCAGTGCACAGACGGGCGAGACCCAGTACTTC	CSAQTGETQYF
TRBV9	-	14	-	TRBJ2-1	TGTGCCAGCAGCGTAGGGGGCGGTGACAATGAGCAGTTCTTC	CASSVGGGDNEQFF
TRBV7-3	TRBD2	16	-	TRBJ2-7	TGTGCCAGCAGCTCGGGACTAGCGGGGATTACCTACGAGCAGTACTTC	CASSSGLAGITYEQYF
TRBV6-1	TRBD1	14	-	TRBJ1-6	TGTGCCAGCAGCGACAGGGGAAATAATTCACCCCTCCACTTT	CASSDRGNNSPLHF
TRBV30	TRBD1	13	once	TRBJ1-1	TGTGCCTGGTCGACAGGGGGCTTCACTGAAGCTTTCTTT	CAWSTGGFTEAFF
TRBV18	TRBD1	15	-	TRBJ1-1	TGTGCCAGCTCACTCCTAGACAGGGGTCCCACTGAAGCTTTCTTT	CASSLLDRGPTEAFF
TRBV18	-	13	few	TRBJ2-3	TGTGCCAGCTCATCTCAGGGCACAGATACGCAGTATTTT	CASSSQGTDTQYF
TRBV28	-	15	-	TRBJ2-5	TGTGCCAGCAACGGAATGGACAAATCCGGGGAGACCCAGTACTTC	CASNGMDKSGETQYF
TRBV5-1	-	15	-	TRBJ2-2	TGCGCCAGCAGCGCCAGGGTAGTTGAGACCGGGGAGCTGTTTTTT	CASSARVVETGELFF
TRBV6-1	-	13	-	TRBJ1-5	TGTGCCAGCAGTGTTACAGGGTATCAGCCCCAGCATTTT	CASSVTGYQPQHF
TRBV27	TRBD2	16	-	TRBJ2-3	TGTGCCAGCAGGGCGGCCCGGACTAGCGGCACAGATACGCAGTATTTT	CASRAARTSGTDTQYF
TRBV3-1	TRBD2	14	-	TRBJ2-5	TGTGCCAGCACCCGGACTAGCGGGGTTGAGACCCAGTACTTC	CASTRTSGVETQYF
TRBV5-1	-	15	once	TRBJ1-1	TGCGCCAGCAGCTTCTCGAACCTTCTGAACACTGAAGCTTTCTTT	CASSFSNLLNTEAFF
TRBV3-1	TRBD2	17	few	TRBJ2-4	TGTGCCAGCAGCCCCGGACTAGCGGGGGCGGTATCCAACATTCAGTACTTC	CASSPGLAGAVSNIQYF
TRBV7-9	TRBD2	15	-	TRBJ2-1	TGTGCCAGCACCCCAGACCGCTTACTAGCGGTTGAGCAGTTCTTC	CASTPDRLLAVEQFF
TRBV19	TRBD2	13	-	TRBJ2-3	TGTGCCAGTAGTATGGGACTAGCAGATACGCAGTATTTT	CASSMGLADTQYF
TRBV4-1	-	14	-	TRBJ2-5	TGCGCCAGCAGCCCCCGTGAGGGCGGAGAGACCCAGTACTTC	CASSPREGGETQYF
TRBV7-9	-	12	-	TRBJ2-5	TGTGCCAGCAGCCGACCGAAGGAGACCCAGTACTTC	CASSRPKETQYF
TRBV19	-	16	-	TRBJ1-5	TGTGCCAGTAGTAGCGGTCAACCCATCTTAAATCAGCCCCAGCATTTT	CASSSGQPILNQPQHF
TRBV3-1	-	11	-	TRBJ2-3	TGTGCCGCCAGCTCCACAGATACGCAGTATTTT	CAASSTDTQYF
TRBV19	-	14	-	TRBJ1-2	TGTGCCAGTAGTACCTTTGACGTCCACTCTGGCTACACCTTC	CASSTFDVHSGYTF
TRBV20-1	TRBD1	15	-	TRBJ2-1	TGCAGTGCATTGAAGTCGGGACAGTATAACAATGAGCAGTTCTTC	CSALKSGQYNNEQFF
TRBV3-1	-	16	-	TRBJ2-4	TGTGCCAGCAGCCTACAGGGTCTTCTAGCCAAAAACATTCAGTACTTC	CASSLQGLLAKNIQYF
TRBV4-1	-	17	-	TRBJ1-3	TGCGCCAGCAGCCAAGATCAGCCAGGGGCCTCTGGAAACACCATATATTTT	CASSQDQPGASGNTIYF
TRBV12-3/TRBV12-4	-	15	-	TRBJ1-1	TGTGCCAGCAGTTTAGTGGCGGTATTGAACACTGAAGCTTTCTTT	CASSLVAVLNTEAFF
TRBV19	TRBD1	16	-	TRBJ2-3	TGTGCCAGTAGTATCCAAACAGGGGCCGTCCCAGATACGCAGTATTTT	CASSIQTGAVPDTQYF